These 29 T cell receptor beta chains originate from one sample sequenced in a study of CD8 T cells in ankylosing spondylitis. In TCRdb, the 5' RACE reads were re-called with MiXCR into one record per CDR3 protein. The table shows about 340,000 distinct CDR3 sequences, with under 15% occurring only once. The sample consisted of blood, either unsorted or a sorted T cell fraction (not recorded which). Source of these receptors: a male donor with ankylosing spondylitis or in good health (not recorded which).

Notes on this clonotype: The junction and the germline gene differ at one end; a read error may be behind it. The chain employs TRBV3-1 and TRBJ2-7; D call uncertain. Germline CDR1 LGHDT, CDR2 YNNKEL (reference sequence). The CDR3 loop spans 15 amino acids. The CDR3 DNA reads TGTGCCACCAGCCAAGGCCCCGGATTAGATTACGAGCAGTACTTC. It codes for CATSQGPGLDYEQYF.

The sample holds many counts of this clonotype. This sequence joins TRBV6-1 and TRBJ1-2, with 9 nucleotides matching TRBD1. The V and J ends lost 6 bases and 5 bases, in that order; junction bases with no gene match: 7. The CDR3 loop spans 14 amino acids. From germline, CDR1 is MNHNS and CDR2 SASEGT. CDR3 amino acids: CASRPTGGGYGYTF. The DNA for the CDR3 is TGTGCCAGCAGGCCCACAGGGGGCGGTTATGGCTACACCTTC.

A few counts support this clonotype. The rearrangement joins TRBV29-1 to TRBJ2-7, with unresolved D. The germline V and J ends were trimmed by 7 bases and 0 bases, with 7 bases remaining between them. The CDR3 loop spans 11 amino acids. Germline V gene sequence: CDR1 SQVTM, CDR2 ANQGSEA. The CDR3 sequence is CSAALSYEQYF. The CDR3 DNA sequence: TGCAGCGCCGCACTCTCCTACGAGCAGTACTTC.

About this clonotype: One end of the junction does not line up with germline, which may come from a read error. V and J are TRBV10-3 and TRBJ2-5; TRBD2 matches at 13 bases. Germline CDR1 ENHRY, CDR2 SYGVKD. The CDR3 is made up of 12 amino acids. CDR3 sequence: CAISASGLAGLF. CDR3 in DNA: TGTGCCATCAGTGCCTCGGGACTAGCGGGACTATTC.

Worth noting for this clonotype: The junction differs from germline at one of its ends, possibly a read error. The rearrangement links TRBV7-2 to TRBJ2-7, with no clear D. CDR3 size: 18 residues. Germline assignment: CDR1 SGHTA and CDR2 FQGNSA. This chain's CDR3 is CAISLAPLGRRRSYEQYF. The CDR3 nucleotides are TGTGCCATCAGCTTAGCTCCTTTGGGCAGGAGAAGATCCTACGAGCAGTACTTC.

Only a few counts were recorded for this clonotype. The CDR3 nucleotides are TGTGCCAGCAGCCACGTGAGCGGGAGAGGCACAGATACGCAGTATTTT. This sequence encodes CASSHVSGRGTDTQYF. The chain carries TRBV3-1 and TRBJ2-3; 8 positions match TRBD2. The CDR3 loop spans 16 amino acids. CDR1 and CDR2 from the germline V gene are LGHDT and YNNKEL (reference sequence). With V trimmed by 3 bases and J by 1 base, 6 bases remained unmatched.

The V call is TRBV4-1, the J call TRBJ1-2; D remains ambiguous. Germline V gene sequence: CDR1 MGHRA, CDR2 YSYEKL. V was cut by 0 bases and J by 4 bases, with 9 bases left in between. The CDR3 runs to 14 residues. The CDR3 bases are TGCGCCAGCAGCCAAGATGAGGGTCCCTATGGCTACACCTTC. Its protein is CASSQDEGPYGYTF.

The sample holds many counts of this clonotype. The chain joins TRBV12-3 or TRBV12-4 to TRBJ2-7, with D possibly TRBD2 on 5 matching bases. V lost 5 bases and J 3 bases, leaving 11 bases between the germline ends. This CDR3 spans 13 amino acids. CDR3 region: CASSRSRGYEQYF. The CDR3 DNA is TGTGCCAGCAGTCGTAGCCGGGGCTACGAGCAGTACTTC.

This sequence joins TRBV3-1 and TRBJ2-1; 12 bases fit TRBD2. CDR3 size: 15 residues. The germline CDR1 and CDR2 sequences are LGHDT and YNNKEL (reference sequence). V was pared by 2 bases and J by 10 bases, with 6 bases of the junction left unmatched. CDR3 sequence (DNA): TGTGCCAGCAGCCAAATGACTAGCGGGAGTCCCGAGCAGTTCTTC. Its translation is CASSQMTSGSPEQFF.

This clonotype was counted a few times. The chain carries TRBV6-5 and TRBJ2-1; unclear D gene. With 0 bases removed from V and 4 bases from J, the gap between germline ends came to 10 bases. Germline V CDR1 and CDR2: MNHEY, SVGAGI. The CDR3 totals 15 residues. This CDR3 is CASSYSRTQYNEQFF. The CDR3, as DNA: TGTGCCAGCAGTTACTCCCGGACGCAGTACAATGAGCAGTTCTTC.

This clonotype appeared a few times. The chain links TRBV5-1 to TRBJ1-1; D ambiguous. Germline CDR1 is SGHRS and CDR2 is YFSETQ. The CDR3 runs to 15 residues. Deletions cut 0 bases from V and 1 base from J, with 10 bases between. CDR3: CASSLGAGENTEAFF. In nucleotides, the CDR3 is TGCGCCAGCAGCTTGGGAGCGGGTGAGAACACTGAAGCTTTCTTT. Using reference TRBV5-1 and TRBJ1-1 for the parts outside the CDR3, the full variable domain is KAGVTQTPRYLIKTRGQQVTLSCSPISGHRSVSWYQQTPGQGLQFLFEYFSETQRNKGNFPGRFSGRQFSNSRSEMNVSTLELGDSALYLCASSLGAGENTEAFFGQGTRLTVV.

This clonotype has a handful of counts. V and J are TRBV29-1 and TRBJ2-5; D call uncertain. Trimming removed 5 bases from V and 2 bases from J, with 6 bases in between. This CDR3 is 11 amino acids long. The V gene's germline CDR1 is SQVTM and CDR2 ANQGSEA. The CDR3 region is CSVRRQETQYF. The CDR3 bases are TGCAGCGTTCGTCGGCAAGAGACCCAGTACTTC. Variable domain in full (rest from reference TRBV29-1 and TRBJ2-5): SAVISQKPSRDICQRGTSLTIQCQVDSQVTMMFWYRQQPGQSLTLIATANQGSEATYESGFVIDKFPISRPNLTFSTLTVSNMSPEDSSIYLCSVRRQETQYFGPGTRLLVL.

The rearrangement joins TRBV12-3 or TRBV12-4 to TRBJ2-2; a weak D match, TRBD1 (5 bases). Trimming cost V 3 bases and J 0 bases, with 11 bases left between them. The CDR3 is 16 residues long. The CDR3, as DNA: TGTGCCAGCAGTTTCATCCAGGGTTCGAACACCGGGGAGCTGTTTTTT. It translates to CASSFIQGSNTGELFF.

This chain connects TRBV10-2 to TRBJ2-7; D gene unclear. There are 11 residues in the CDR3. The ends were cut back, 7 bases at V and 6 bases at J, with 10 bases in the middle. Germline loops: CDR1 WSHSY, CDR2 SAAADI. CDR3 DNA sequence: TGCGCCAGCACCCCATCCGGCGAGCAGTACTTC. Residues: CASTPSGEQYF.

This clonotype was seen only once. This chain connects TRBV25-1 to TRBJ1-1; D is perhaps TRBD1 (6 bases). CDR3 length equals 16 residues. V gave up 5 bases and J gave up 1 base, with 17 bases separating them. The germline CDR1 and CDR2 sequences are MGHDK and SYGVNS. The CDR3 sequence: CASSTLTGTPNTEAFF. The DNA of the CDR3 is TGTGCCAGCAGTACCTTAACCGGGACACCGAACACTGAAGCTTTCTTT.

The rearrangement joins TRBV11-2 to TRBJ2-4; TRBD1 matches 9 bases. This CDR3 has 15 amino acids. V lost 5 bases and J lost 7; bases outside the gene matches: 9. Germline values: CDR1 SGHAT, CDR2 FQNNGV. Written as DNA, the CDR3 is TGTGCCAGCAGCCAGGGGACAGGGAGGGTGAACATTCAGTACTTC. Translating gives CASSQGTGRVNIQYF. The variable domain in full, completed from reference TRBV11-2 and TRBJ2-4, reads EAGVAQSPRYKIIEKRQSVAFWCNPISGHATLYWYQQILGQGPKLLIQFQNNGVVDDSQLPKDRFSAERLKGVDSTLKIQPAKLEDSAVYLCASSQGTGRVNIQYFGAGTRLSVL.

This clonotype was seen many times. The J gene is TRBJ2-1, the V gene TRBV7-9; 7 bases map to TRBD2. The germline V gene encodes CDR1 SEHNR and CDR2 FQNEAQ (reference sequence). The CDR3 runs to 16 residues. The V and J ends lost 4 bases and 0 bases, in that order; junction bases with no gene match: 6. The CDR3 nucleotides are TGTGCCAGCAGCTCACCGGGGGGAAACTCCTACAATGAGCAGTTCTTC. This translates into CASSSPGGNSYNEQFF.

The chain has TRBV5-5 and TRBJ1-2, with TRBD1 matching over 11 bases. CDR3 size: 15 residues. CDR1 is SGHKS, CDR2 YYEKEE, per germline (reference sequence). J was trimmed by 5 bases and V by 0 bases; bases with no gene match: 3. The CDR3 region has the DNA TGTGCCAGCAGCTTGGCCGGGACAGGGGGTTATGGCTACACCTTC. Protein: CASSLAGTGGYGYTF.

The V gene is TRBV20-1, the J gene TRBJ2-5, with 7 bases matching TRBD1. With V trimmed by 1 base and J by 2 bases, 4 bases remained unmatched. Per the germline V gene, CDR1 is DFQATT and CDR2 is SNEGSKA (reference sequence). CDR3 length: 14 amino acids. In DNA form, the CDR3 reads TGCAGTGCTAGAGTTCCGGGACAGCAAGAGACCCAGTACTTC. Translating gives CSARVPGQQETQYF.

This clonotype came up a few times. CDR3 amino acids: CASSLWGQREKLFF. DNA of the CDR3: TGTGCCAGCAGTTTGTGGGGGCAGCGTGAAAAACTGTTTTTT. This chain connects TRBV27 to TRBJ1-4; a weak D match, TRBD1 (6 bases). V was pared by 3 bases and J by 7 bases, with 12 bases between. In germline, CDR1 is MNHEY, CDR2 SMNVEV (reference sequence). The CDR3 is 14 amino acids.

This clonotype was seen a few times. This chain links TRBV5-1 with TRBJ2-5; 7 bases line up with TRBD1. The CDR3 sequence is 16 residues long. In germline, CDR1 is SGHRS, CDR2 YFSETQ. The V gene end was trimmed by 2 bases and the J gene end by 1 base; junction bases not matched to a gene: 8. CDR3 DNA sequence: TGCGCCAGCAGCTTACCCTCAGGGACAGTCCAAGAGACCCAGTACTTC. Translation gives CASSLPSGTVQETQYF.

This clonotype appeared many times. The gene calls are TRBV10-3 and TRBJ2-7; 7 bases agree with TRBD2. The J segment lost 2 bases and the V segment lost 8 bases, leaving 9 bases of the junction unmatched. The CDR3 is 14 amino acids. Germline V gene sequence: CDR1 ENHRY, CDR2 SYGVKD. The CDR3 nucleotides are TGTGCCATCCGCAGGGAGAGCGGGACCTACGAGCAGTACTTC. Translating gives CAIRRESGTYEQYF.

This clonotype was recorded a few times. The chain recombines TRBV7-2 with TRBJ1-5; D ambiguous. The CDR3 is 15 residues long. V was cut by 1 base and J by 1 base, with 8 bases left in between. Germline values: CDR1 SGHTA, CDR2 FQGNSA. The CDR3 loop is CASSLDLGSNQPQHF. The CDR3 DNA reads TGTGCCAGCAGCTTAGACCTCGGGAGCAATCAGCCCCAGCATTTT. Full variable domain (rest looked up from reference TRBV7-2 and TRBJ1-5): GAGVSQSPSNKVTEKGKDVELRCDPISGHTALYWYRQSLGQGLEFLIYFQGNSAPDKSGLPSDRFSAERTGGSVSTLTIQRTQQEDSAVYLCASSLDLGSNQPQHFGDGTRLSIL.

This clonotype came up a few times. The CDR3 DNA is TGTGCCAGCAGCTTAGACGGCGGGGCCCAGTACTTC. Encoded protein: CASSLDGGAQYF. V gene TRBV7-2 combines with J gene TRBJ2-5, with D perhaps TRBD2 (6 bases). V lost 1 base to trimming and J lost 9 bases, with 9 bases between them. The CDR3 spans 12 residues. Germline-derived CDR1 and CDR2 are SGHTA and FQGNSA.

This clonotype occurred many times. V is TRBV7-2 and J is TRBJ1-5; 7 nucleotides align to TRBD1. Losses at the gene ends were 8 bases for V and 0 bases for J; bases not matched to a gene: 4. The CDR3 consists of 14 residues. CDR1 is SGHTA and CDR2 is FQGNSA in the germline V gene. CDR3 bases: TGTGCCAGCGCAGGGGGGGGTAGCAATCAGCCCCAGCATTTT. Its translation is CASAGGGSNQPQHF.

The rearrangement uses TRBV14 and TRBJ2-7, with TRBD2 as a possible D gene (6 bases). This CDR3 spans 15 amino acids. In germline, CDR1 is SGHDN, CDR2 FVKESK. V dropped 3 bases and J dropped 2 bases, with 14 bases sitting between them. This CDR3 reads CASSHVASVTYEQYF. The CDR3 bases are TGTGCCAGCAGCCATGTGGCTAGCGTAACCTACGAGCAGTACTTC.

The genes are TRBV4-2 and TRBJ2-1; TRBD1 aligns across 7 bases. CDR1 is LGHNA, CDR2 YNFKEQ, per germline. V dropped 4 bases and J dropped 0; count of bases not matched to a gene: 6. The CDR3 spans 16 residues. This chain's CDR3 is CASSRETGSSYNEQFF. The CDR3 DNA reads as TGTGCCAGCAGCCGGGAGACAGGGAGCTCCTACAATGAGCAGTTCTTC.

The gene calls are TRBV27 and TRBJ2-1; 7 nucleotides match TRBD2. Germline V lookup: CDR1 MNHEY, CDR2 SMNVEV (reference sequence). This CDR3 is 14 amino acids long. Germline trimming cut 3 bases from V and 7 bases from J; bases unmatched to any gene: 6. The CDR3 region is CASSFGGGINEQFF. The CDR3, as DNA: TGTGCCAGCAGTTTCGGCGGGGGAATTAATGAGCAGTTCTTC.

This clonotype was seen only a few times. The CDR3 DNA reads as TGTGCCAGCTCCCCTTTGGTCAACACCGGGGAGCTGTTTTTT. This encodes CASSPLVNTGELFF. V gene TRBV6-4 combines with J gene TRBJ2-2, with unresolved D. Trimming took 8 bases from V and 2 from J, leaving 12 bases between them. The CDR3 has 14 amino acids. Germline values: CDR1 MRHNA, CDR2 SNTAGT.